The 8 T cell receptor beta chains below all came from one sample that was sequenced in a study of T cell repertoires in cytomegalovirus infection. One entry per CDR3 protein results from TCRdb running MiXCR on the reads. The table has fewer than 300,000 distinct CDR3 sequences, around 25% seen once. The specimen sequenced was PBMCs. These receptor sequences come from a human donor in good health (CMV status not recorded). Some clones in this sample may be carry-over from other donors' samples.

This clonotype occurred a few times. The chain couples TRBV27 to TRBJ2-7; 8 nucleotides align to TRBD1. The CDR3 extends over 19 amino acids. Unmatched junction bases numbered 15, after V lost 2 bases and J lost 0 bases. Germline V gives CDR1 MNHEY, CDR2 SMNVEV (reference sequence). This CDR3 reads CASSLKPLNPGGNSYEQYF. For the CDR3, the DNA is TGTGCCAGCAGTTTAAAACCACTGAACCCAGGGGGCAACTCCTACGAGCAGTACTTC.

This clonotype was picked up many times. The chain carries TRBV12-3 or TRBV12-4 and TRBJ2-7, with 13 bases lining up with TRBD2. V was pared by 6 bases and J by 5 bases, with 7 bases of the junction left unmatched. CDR3 length equals 15 residues. CDR3 sequence reads: CASRPPGLAGNEQYF. The CDR3 nucleotides read TGTGCCAGCAGACCCCCGGGACTAGCGGGAAACGAGCAGTACTTC.

In nucleotides, the CDR3 is TGCGCCAGCAGCTTGGCAGCGGCGGTCACTGAAGCTTTCTTT. Protein: CASSLAAAVTEAFF. The chain joins TRBV5-1 to TRBJ1-1; D is ambiguous. CDR1 and CDR2 (germline): SGHRS, YFSETQ. Trimming stripped 0 bases from V and 4 bases from J, with 10 bases between. The CDR3 runs 14 residues.

A remark on this clonotype: A much bigger clone sits one base away, suggesting this may be a read error. This rearrangement joins TRBV11-2 to TRBJ2-7; D remains unclear. CDR3 length equals 13 residues. V gave up 3 bases and J gave up 2 bases, with 8 bases separating them. Germline CDR1 reads SGHAT; CDR2 reads FQNNGV. CDR3 loop: CASSFVRAYEQYF. In DNA form, the CDR3 reads TGTGCCAGCAGCTTTGTCAGAGCCTACGAGCAGTACTTC.

This clonotype was observed a handful of times. This chain links TRBV20-1 with TRBJ2-3; D is perhaps TRBD2 (7 bases). Germline V gene data show CDR1 as DFQATT and CDR2 as SNEGSKA (reference sequence). Between the trimmed V and J ends, which lost 3 bases and 2 bases, there was a span of 18 bases. This CDR3 has 16 residues. Here the CDR3 DNA reads TGCAGTGCTAGCTGGGGGGGGGGGCCGAACACAGATACGCAGTATTTT. Amino acids: CSASWGGGPNTDTQYF.

The table lists this clonotype with a few counts. The chain joins TRBV12-3 or TRBV12-4 to TRBJ2-1, with D maybe TRBD2 (5 bases). The CDR3 has 13 residues. The V gene lost 0 bases and the J gene lost 8 bases, with 8 bases spanning the gap. The CDR3 is CASSLALRDEQFF. CDR3 DNA: TGTGCCAGCAGTTTAGCGCTGAGGGATGAGCAGTTCTTC.

This clonotype was counted only a few times. The chain links TRBV6-1 to TRBJ2-5; 12 positions match TRBD2. Germline assignment: CDR1 MNHNS and CDR2 SASEGT. The CDR3 length is 14 residues. The V and J ends lost 5 bases and 6 bases, in that order; junction bases with no gene match: 4. The CDR3 spells CASSRTSGEKTQYF. The CDR3 DNA sequence: TGTGCCAGCAGTCGGACTAGCGGGGAGAAGACCCAGTACTTC.

The V gene is TRBV5-3, the J gene TRBJ2-7; TRBD1 matches 10 bases. TRBV5-3 is an ORF, and what it does is uncertain. V was clipped by 8 bases and J by 5 bases; unmatched bases: 13. This CDR3 is 15 amino acids long. Here the CDR3 reads CASSDSWDRGDEQYF. The CDR3, as DNA: TGTGCCAGCAGCGACTCTTGGGACAGGGGCGACGAGCAGTACTTC.